This TCR beta chain was documented in a study of CD8 T cells in Susac syndrome. Study conclusions and caveats: Acknowledgment was made by the study that its TCR sequencing and HLA analysis involved a relatively small number of individuals.

Random hexamers were used to reverse transcribe roughly 0.5 to 1 ug of RNA. Amplification of TCR beta CDR3 spanned 54 Vbeta and 13 Jbeta via immunoSEQ multiplex PCR. From the immunoSEQ multiplex PCR reads, TCRdb called clonotypes with MiXCR, one entry per CDR3 protein. The sample has about 90,000 distinct CDR3 sequences, over 80% seen once; the top ten hold approximately 0.31%. Purification of the CD8+ and CD4+ T cells relied on negative isolation, and TEMRA cells underwent FACS enrichment. There are 14 residues in the CDR3. The germline CDR1 and CDR2 sequences are MNHEY and SMNVEV (reference sequence). V dropped 7 bases and J dropped 6; count of bases not matched to a gene: 4. This clonotype was seen a single time. The antigen is unknown.

This receptor was taken from a human donor in good health. The V gene is TRBV27, the J gene TRBJ1-6, with TRBD1 matching 9 bases. Sequencing was performed on CD8+ T cells from PBMCs. CDR3 bases: TGTGCCAGCACGCGGGACAGGGTTAATTCACCCCTCCACTTT. Translating it yields CASTRDRVNSPLHF.